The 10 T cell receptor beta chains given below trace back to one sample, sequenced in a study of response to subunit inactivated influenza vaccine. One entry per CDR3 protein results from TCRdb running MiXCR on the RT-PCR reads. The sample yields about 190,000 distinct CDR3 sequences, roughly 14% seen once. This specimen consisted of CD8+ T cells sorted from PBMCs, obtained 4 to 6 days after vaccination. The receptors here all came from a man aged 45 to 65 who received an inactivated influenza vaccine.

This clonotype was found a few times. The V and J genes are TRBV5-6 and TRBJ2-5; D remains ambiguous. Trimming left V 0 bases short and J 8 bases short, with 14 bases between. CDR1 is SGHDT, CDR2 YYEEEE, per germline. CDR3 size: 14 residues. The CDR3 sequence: CASSLAVETRTQYF. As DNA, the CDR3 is TGTGCCAGCAGCTTGGCCGTGGAGACCCGTACCCAGTACTTC.

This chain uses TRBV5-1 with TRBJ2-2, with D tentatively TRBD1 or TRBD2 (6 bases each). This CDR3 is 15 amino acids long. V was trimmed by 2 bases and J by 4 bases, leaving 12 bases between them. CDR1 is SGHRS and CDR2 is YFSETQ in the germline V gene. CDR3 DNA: TGCGCCAGCAGCTTACGGGGGCGAAGCACCGGGGAGCTGTTTTTT. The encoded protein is CASSLRGRSTGELFF.

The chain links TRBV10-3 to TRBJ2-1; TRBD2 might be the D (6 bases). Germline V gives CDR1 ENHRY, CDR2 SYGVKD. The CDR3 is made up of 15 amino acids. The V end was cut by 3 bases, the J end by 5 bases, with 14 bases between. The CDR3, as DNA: TGTGCCATCAGTGACCCCCCGGGAGTGGACAATGAGCAGTTCTTC. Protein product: CAISDPPGVDNEQFF.

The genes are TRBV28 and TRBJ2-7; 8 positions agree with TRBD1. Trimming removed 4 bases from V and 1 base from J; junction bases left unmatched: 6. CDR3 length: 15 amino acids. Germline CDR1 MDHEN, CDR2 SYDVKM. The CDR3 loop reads CASSSLGTGSYEQYF. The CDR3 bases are TGTGCCAGCAGTTCCCTCGGGACAGGTTCCTACGAGCAGTACTTC.

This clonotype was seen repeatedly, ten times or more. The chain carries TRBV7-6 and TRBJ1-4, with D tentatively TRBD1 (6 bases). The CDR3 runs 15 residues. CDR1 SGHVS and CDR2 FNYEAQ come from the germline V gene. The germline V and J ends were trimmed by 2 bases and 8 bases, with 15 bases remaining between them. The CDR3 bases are TGTGCCAGCAGCTTAACCCAGGGGCTGGGGGAAAAACTGTTTTTT. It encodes CASSLTQGLGEKLFF. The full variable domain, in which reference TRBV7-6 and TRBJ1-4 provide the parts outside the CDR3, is GAGVSQSPRYKVTKRGQDVALRCDPISGHVSLYWYRQALGQGPEFLTYFNYEAQQDKSGLPNDRFSAERPEGSISTLTIQRTEQRDSAMYRCASSLTQGLGEKLFFGSGTQLSVL.

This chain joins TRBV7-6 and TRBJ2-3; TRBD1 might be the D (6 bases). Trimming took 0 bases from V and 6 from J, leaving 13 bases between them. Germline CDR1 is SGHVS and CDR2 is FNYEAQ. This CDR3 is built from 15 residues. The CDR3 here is CASSLAYTGLDTQYF. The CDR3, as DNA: TGTGCCAGCAGCTTAGCCTACACAGGGCTGGATACGCAGTATTTT.

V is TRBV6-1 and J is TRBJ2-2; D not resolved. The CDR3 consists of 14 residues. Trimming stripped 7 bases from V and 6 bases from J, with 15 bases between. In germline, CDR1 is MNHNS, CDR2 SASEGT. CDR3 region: CASTYGVFAGELFF. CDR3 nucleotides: TGTGCCAGCACCTATGGGGTTTTCGCCGGGGAGCTGTTTTTT.

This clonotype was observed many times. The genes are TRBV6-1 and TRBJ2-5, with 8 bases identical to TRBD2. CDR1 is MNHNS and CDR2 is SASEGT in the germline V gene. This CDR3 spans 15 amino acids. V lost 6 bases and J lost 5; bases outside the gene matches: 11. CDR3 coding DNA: TGTGCCAGCAGCCCCCCTCGGGAGGGCTTGGAGACCCAGTACTTC. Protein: CASSPPREGLETQYF.

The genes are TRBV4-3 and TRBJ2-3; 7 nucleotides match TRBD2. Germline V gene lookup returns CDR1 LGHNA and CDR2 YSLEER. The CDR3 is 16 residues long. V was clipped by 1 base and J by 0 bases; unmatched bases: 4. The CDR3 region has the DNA TGCGCCAGCAGCCAAGCTCTAGCGGCCAGCACAGATACGCAGTATTTT. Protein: CASSQALAASTDTQYF.

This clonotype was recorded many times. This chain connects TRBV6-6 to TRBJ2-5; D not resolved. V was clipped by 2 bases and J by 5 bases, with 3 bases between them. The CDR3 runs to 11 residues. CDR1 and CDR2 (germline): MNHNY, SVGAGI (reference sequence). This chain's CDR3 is CASSYGETQYF. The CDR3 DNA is TGTGCCAGCAGTTACGGGGAGACCCAGTACTTC.